This TCR beta chain was identified in a study of T cells after yellow fever vaccination. The study's findings and limits: Once the booster was given, most primary-vaccination clones reappeared, at just over 95% for CD4 and over 70% for CD8.

Germline assignment: CDR1 PRHDT and CDR2 FYEKMQ (reference sequence). Trimming removed 8 bases at V and 2 bases at J, with 24 bases between. This CDR3 spans 17 amino acids. Each CDR3 protein is one row after TCRdb ran MiXCR on the 5' RACE reads. The sample lists about 330,000 distinct CDR3 sequences, around 7% occurring once. In the case of this clonotype: Its target is not known.

The V gene is TRBV13, the J gene TRBJ2-5, with D tentatively TRBD2 (5 bases). The sample in question was PBMCs, obtained roughly 47 days after the first yellow fever vaccination. This TCR came from a man younger than 35 who received the YFV17D yellow fever vaccine. CDR3: CASCLGKFGGSQETQYF. CDR3 nucleotide sequence: TGTGCCAGCTGCCTGGGTAAATTTGGAGGTAGTCAAGAGACCCAGTACTTC.